This is a list of T cell receptor beta chains from one sample in a study of T cells in Graves' hyperthyroidism and ophthalmopathy. Using its own MiXCR run on the multiplex PCR reads, TCRdb lists one record per CDR3 protein. Of hundreds of thousands of distinct CDR3 sequences in the sample, under 25% were seen once. The sequencing sample was made of blood. The source is a man in his thirties or forties with Graves' ophthalmopathy. The CDR3 runs from the conserved cysteine through the conserved F or W. A D gene is named only where the DNA matches it firmly. A row's size may be missing; if present it is once, few, many or a size class.

V gene,D gene,J gene,clone size,CDR3 protein,CDR3 DNA
TRBV30,NA,TRBJ2-7,NA,CAWASSGYEQYF,TGTGCCTGGGCATCTTCTGGCTACGAGCAGTACTTC
TRBV2,NA,TRBJ1-2,few,CASSELPTGGYTF,TGTGCCAGCAGTGAACTCCCCACGGGGGGCTACACCTTC
TRBV3-1,TRBD2,TRBJ2-1,many,CASSQEPGLAAYNEQFF,TGTGCCAGCAGCCAAGAGCCCGGACTAGCGGCATACAATGAGCAGTTCTTC
TRBV7-9,NA,TRBJ1-4,NA,CASSFGEVEKLFF,TGTGCCAGCAGCTTTGGGGAGGTAGAAAAACTGTTTTTT
TRBV3-1,TRBD2,TRBJ2-3,NA,CASSQDKNGRSGTQYF,TGTGCCAGCAGCCAAGATAAGAACGGGAGGTCGGGTACGCAGTATTTT
TRBV20-1,NA,TRBJ2-5,few,CSLRGGVGETQYF,TGCAGTCTCCGAGGGGGAGTAGGAGAGACCCAGTACTTC
TRBV28,TRBD2,TRBJ2-1,few,CASSWGLAGYEQFF,TGTGCCAGCAGTTGGGGACTAGCGGGATACGAGCAGTTCTTC
TRBV5-6,TRBD2,TRBJ2-2,NA,CASSFRSSGSFTGELFF,TGTGCCAGCAGCTTCAGGAGTAGCGGGAGTTTCACCGGGGAGCTGTTTTTT
TRBV28,TRBD1,TRBJ2-3,NA,CAITGTGGVDTQYF,TGTGCCATCACCGGGACAGGGGGTGTTGATACGCAGTATTTT
TRBV20-1,NA,TRBJ2-7,many,CSAEDSYEQYF,TGCAGTGCTGAGGACAGCTACGAGCAGTACTTC
TRBV3-1,NA,TRBJ2-6,NA,CASSQEFGTGANVLTF,TGTGCCAGCAGCCAAGAATTCGGGACTGGGGCCAACGTCCTGACTTTC
TRBV6-2/TRBV6-3,NA,TRBJ1-4,NA,CASIPRRWQNEKLFF,TGTGCCAGCATTCCGAGAAGGTGGCAGAATGAAAAACTGTTTTTT
TRBV20-1,NA,TRBJ2-7,few,CSARAGWEPSYEQYF,TGCAGTGCTAGAGCTGGGTGGGAGCCCTCCTACGAGCAGTACTTC
TRBV24-1,TRBD2,TRBJ2-2,NA,CATSEHGLAGGTGELFF,TGTGCCACCAGTGAACACGGACTAGCGGGAGGCACCGGGGAGCTGTTTTTT
TRBV6-1,NA,TRBJ1-5,many,CASSEVRGQPQHF,TGTGCCAGCAGTGAAGTGAGAGGACAGCCCCAGCATTTT
TRBV9,TRBD1,TRBJ1-1,NA,CASSVQGDSTEAFF,TGTGCCAGCAGCGTACAGGGGGATAGCACTGAAGCTTTCTTT
TRBV7-9,NA,TRBJ2-7,few,CASSTPGVGQYF,TGTGCCAGCAGCACCCCAGGGGTCGGGCAGTACTTC
TRBV6-2/TRBV6-3,TRBD2,TRBJ2-7,NA,CASSAGTSGNSYEQYF,TGTGCCAGCAGTGCGGGGACTAGCGGGAATTCCTACGAGCAGTACTTC
TRBV2,TRBD1,TRBJ1-2,NA,CASSPRPPGQGVNYGYTF,TGTGCCAGCAGTCCCCGACCCCCCGGACAGGGGGTGAACTATGGCTACACCTTC
TRBV6-2/TRBV6-3,NA,TRBJ1-2,many,CASSYTRPTYGYTF,TGTGCCAGCAGTTACACCCGGCCCACATATGGCTACACCTTC
TRBV28,TRBD2,TRBJ2-3,few,CASSLEAGHTQYF,TGTGCCAGCAGTTTAGAAGCGGGACATACGCAGTATTTT
TRBV14,TRBD2,TRBJ2-1,NA,CASSPTSGRSDNEQFF,TGTGCCAGCAGCCCGACTAGCGGGAGATCCGACAATGAGCAGTTCTTC
TRBV20-1,NA,TRBJ1-1,many,CSARVGGTEAFF,TGCAGTGCTAGAGTCGGCGGCACTGAAGCTTTCTTT
TRBV28,TRBD1,TRBJ2-3,few,CVSSPPDRVTDTQYF,TGTGTCAGCAGTCCTCCAGACAGGGTAACAGATACGCAGTATTTT
TRBV4-1,TRBD1,TRBJ2-1,NA,CASGGTGVGEQFF,TGCGCCAGCGGTGGAACAGGGGTGGGTGAGCAGTTCTTC